A single T cell receptor (beta chain) is shown here with its context. Its specific antigen is unknown. No much larger clone exists at a distance of one base, and base qualities are not known. This sample is part of a study of cytomegalovirus exposure and HLA in healthy donors (TCRdb year 2017). For the study in its entirety: In an earlier analysis of some 550 of the donors, 250 to 300 Gb of sequence data and roughly 100 million unique TCR beta sequences from 180 million or so T cells were reported. The study profiled the T cell repertoires of hundreds of subjects by immunosequencing and related them to cytomegalovirus serostatus. Roughly five DR-DQ haplotypes were handled as single units for association and clustering, since linkage in the cohort was strong. Every repertoire in the discovery cohort had been generated on one and the same sequencing platform. Typing coverage differed by locus: A, B, C, DRB1 and DQB1 were typed in about 620-630 donors, DQA1 in 522, DPA1 in approximately 610, and DPB1 in around 440. Donor age, sex, ethnicity and CMV serostatus were compiled alongside the repertoire data. Rather than using new phenotypic data, the later analysis identified candidate immune exposures from TCR beta sequences and from how often those sequences occurred across donors. An early release that covered 500 to 800 HLA-typed donors contained around 330 gigabases of sequencing data and around 85 million unique TCR sequences. High-throughput TCR immunosequencing, statistical association of individual TCRs with disease status, and machine learning were combined to predict cytomegalovirus infection status. Besides the first cohort of around 670 subjects, a separate validation cohort made up of roughly 120 different subjects was used. In a later analysis, previously published TCR beta repertoires from 670 or so donors were re-analyzed and high-resolution HLA genotyping was added so that TCR occurrence patterns could be studied. An earlier analysis of 587 of the donors applied high-throughput TCR beta sequencing to assess whether each TCR beta V gene segment acted as functional or pseudogenic. The study aimed to test whether cataloging public T cell receptors could reveal signatures of past pathogen exposure. Class I and class II HLA loci were covered by the typing at four-digit resolution. The genetic ancestry cluster associated with self-reported Caucasian donors included roughly four fifths of the 300 to 450 genotyped donors. Genome-wide SNP genotypes for about 55% of the roughly 670 donors were used in a later genetic analysis, which treated that subset as a discovery cohort. On average, roughly 240,000 unique TCR beta nucleotide sequences were sequenced per donor among a few hundred genotyped donors of the cohort, with about 19% of those sequences being non-productive.

The germline V gene (reference sequence) supplies CDR1 GTSNPN and CDR2 SVGIG. The CDR3, cysteine through phenylalanine, is 12 amino acids long. Left in the record is the CDR3 DNA by itself, 36 bases read in frame from the first base. Between the V and J ends, shortened by 3 bases and 8 bases respectively, the junction contains 13 bases. The library was obtained by the immunoSEQ multiplex PCR assay. A mixture of 60 forward primers for TCR Vbeta segments and 13 reverse primers for TCR Jbeta segments was used in the multiplex PCR. Amplification of the CDR3 region of rearranged TCR beta genes was performed with a multiplex PCR assay on genomic DNA. The amplified TCR beta libraries were sequenced on the Illumina HiSeq System as 87-base-pair reads. Per the authors' processing: A later analysis tallied tens of millions of unique TCR beta chains across the 550 to 850 repertoires, and approximately 11 million of those chains were shared by two or more donors. Raw reads were error-corrected and collapsed into unique sequences by a nearest-neighbor algorithm in which closely related sequences were merged to remove PCR and sequencing errors. V, D and J gene segments were assigned by aligning CDR3 sequences to IMGT reference sequences. Each retained sequence needed at least a six-nucleotide match to both a V gene segment and a J gene segment. Rearrangements were classified as productive when the CDR3 lacked stop codons and remained in frame with V and J, and all other rearrangements were classified as non-productive. Following IMGT convention, CDR3 was defined as the stretch from the second conserved V-encoded cysteine to the conserved J-encoded phenylalanine. The earlier analysis of 587 of the donors excluded any sequence lacking an unambiguous match to a single V gene segment. An earlier analysis of over 450 of the donors classified V segments as functional when productive rearrangements were above 56.7% and as segregating when the standard deviation between donors was above 5%. A statistical classification framework was built to diagnose cytomegalovirus status from the catalog of TCR beta chain sequences. V and J gene assignment, in a later analysis, came from comparing TCR nucleotide sequences with IMGT/GENE-DB human TR gene sequences. Using the TCRdist pipeline, a later analysis assigned CDR3 sequences along with most-parsimonious VDJ recombination scenarios. In a later analysis, every TCR beta chain was defined by the combination of its CDR3 amino acid sequence and its V-gene family, and reads without a unique V-gene family were dropped. As a way to deal with suspected cross-contamination and a sequencing artifact, a later analysis dropped approximately 570 nucleotide sequences that were highly shared and had low generation probability. In a later analysis, a clonal expansion index was calculated for each public chain from normalized within-repertoire ranks of inferred template counts. In a later analysis, generation probabilities were computed using a VDJ recombination model fitted to out-of-frame rearrangements, and the results were checked against IGoR. In a later analysis, TCR-TCR, TCR-HLA and TCR-CMV co-occurrence was scored with hypergeometric tests, and a repertoire-size bias correction was applied to TCR pairs. In a later analysis, false discovery rates were estimated by permuting HLA or CMV assignments 20 times. A later analysis grouped co-occurring TCRs with DBSCAN, adding TCRdist sequence similarity when clustering within HLA-allele-positive subsets. For co-occurrence clustering, repertoires with fewer than 30,000 or more than 120,000 public chains were excluded, along with four to six repertoires with anomalous nucleotide sharing. Sourced from immuneACCESS, this table was stored by TCRdb with only in-frame sequences that have V and J called. A share of the clones is absent; for the studies checked, an unresolved V gene accounts for under half, and the remainder has no known explanation. The V and J calls and the clone size are those of that table, but D and trimming were determined from the DNA. This sample comprises 150,000 to 200,000 clones, roughly 78% of them detected only once. Of the sample, under 4.5% is held by the ten largest clones.

The cohort consisted of approximately 690 healthy bone marrow donors. Cohort members were all nominally healthy when sampled, although unrecorded immune exposures were likely present. The donor tested CMV seropositive, placing the donor among the 250 to 350 seropositive members of the cohort. A peripheral blood sample was provided by each donor, and peripheral blood mononuclear cells were used for TCR beta sequencing. Genomic DNA was extracted from the blood cell samples with the Qiagen DNeasy Blood Extraction Kit. Study-wide findings and limitations: At a false discovery rate of 0.05, a later analysis linked around 15,000 TCR beta sequences to specific HLA alleles. The sequencing pipeline was judged likely to have produced a cluster of highly shared sequence variants as a technical artifact. In both the original and validation cohorts, the classifier was reported to diagnose cytomegalovirus status with high specificity and sensitivity. The cohort was sequenced for TCR beta chains only, and without alpha or paired-chain data the features that could be detected were limited. Linkage disequilibrium might explain the correlated functional status among segregating V segments, but an unknown experimental factor could not be excluded. According to a later analysis, parvovirus B19, influenza, CMV and Epstein-Barr virus appeared linked to several top co-occurrence clusters. A further reported finding was that TCR beta sequences accurately predicted the HLA-A and HLA-B alleles for most subjects in the first cohort. Broadly in line with IMGT annotations, most TCR beta V segments showed up in productive rearrangements about 87% or about 30% of the time in an earlier analysis of around 550 of the donors. Roughly uniform sequencing depth across donors was assumed in presence/absence analyses, although this assumption may not hold. In a later analysis, TCR association rates were found to vary across HLA loci, with the most associated TCRs seen for DRB1 alleles and the fewest for HLA-C alleles. The authors suggested that the approach could potentially be extended to other disease states and immunological phenotypes. Compared with equally common non-associated chains, HLA-associated TCR beta chains in a later analysis were more clonally expanded and had lower generation probabilities. When HLA alleles, especially DR and DQ, strongly co-occurred, attributing TCR associations to individual alleles was difficult. A later genetic analysis reported fewer N-insertions in productive TCRs among donors in an Asian-associated ancestry cluster than the roughly 700-donor mean. Because HLA typing was missing for some donors at each locus, association tests included only the typed subset. In the study, around 150 TCR beta chains were listed as associated with cytomegalovirus. A later genetic analysis associated a missense DCLRE1C variant with V-gene and J-gene trimming of TCR beta chains, and an independent cohort replicated the association. Because counts were too low, 15 to 20 rarely observed V segments, including chromosome 9 orphons, were excluded from the earlier analysis of some 540 of the donors. In vitro tests confirmed that a few of the cytomegalovirus-associated TCR beta chains recognize cytomegalovirus antigens. Most TCR sequences were seen in very few donors, while some public TCRs were found in many individuals. Most CMV-associated TCR beta chains appeared to be HLA-restricted in a later analysis, and the HLA associations seemed to be driven largely by CMV exposure. For the cohort, immune exposure information was limited to CMV serostatus. Because the 87-base-pair reads could not distinguish some IMGT-functional V segments, including TRBV6-2 and TRBV6-3, those segments were excluded.

The sample consisted of PBMCs. The source of this sequence is a woman aged 30 to 39 in good health and CMV-seropositive. In this chain, TRBV30 is recombined with TRBJ1-2, with TRBD1 as a weak D call on 5 bases. DNA sequence: TGTGCCTGGAGGATGGGACTTCGAGGCTACACCTTC. This encodes CAWRMGLRGYTF. Outside the CDR3, residues come from the reference TRBV30 and TRBJ1-2 proteins, so the full variable domain is: SQTIHQWPATLVQPVGSPLSLECTVEGTSNPNLYWYRQAAGRGLQLLFYSVGIGQISSEVPQNLSASRPQDRQFILSSKKLLLSDSGFYLCAWRMGLRGYTFGSGTRLTVV.